This entry describes one TCR beta chain. What it binds is not known. This specimen belongs to a study of blood T cells in healthy people across ages. Study-wide findings and caveats: Age showed a roughly linear inverse relationship with TCR beta diversity per million T cells. It was not known whether donors were CMV positive (a possible confounder of expanded clonotype changes). Diversity figures derived from one million T cells were judged to underestimate the true value.

With a J-beta primer mix and a sample-barcoded 5' primer, a second PCR ran 7 to 11 cycles. TCRdb used MiXCR to reprocess the 5' RACE reads, holding one entry per CDR3 protein. The sample yields 1.5 million to 2 million distinct CDR3 sequences, 40% to 55% seen once. The study isolated at least 6 million PBMCs from each sample. V gave up 2 bases and J gave up 4 bases, with 8 bases separating them. Germline values: CDR1 WNHNN, CDR2 SYGVQD (reference sequence). The CDR3 has 13 amino acids. J is TRBJ1-2 and V is TRBV10-1; D remains unclear. This clonotype originated in a woman between 35 and 50 years old in good health. Sequencing was done on a sample of blood. Written as DNA, the CDR3 is TGCGCCAGCAGTGAGAGGGATGGCTATGGCTACACCTTC. This encodes CASSERDGYGYTF.